This T cell receptor beta chain is from a study of cytomegalovirus exposure and HLA in healthy donors (dated by TCRdb to 2017 to 2019). Background for the entire study: In an earlier analysis of some 610 of the donors, around 290 Gb of sequence data and roughly 100 million unique TCR beta sequences from approximately 180 million T cells were reported. Typing coverage differed by locus: A, B, C, DRB1 and DQB1 were typed in about 620-640 donors, DQA1 in 500 to 550, DPA1 in over 600, and DPB1 in roughly 470. In the later analysis, no new phenotypic data were used to find candidate immune exposures; instead, reliance was placed on TCR beta sequences and their occurrence across donors. Class I and class II HLA loci were covered by the typing at four-digit resolution. The aim of the study was to test whether cataloging public T cell receptors could identify signatures of past pathogen exposure. To predict cytomegalovirus infection status, the study brought together high-throughput TCR immunosequencing, statistical association of individual TCRs with disease status, and machine learning. An early release that covered about 600 HLA-typed donors contained approximately 300 gigabases of sequencing data and roughly 84 million unique TCR sequences. Using immunosequencing, the study profiled T cell repertoires from 666 subjects and related those repertoires to cytomegalovirus serostatus. All discovery cohort repertoires had been generated on a single sequencing platform. Among 398 genotyped donors of the cohort, an average of about 240,000 unique TCR beta nucleotide sequences were sequenced per donor, approximately 20% of them non-productive. Of the roughly 400 genotyped donors, over 70% fell in the genetic ancestry cluster associated with self-reported Caucasian donors. A later analysis re-examined previously published TCR beta repertoires from hundreds of donors and added high-resolution HLA genotyping to investigate patterns of TCR occurrence. Because of strong linkage in the cohort, five DR-DQ haplotypes were treated as single units for association and clustering. In an earlier analysis of around 540 of the donors, high-throughput TCR beta sequencing was used to judge whether each TCR beta V gene segment behaved as functional or pseudogenic. Genome-wide SNP genotypes for about 65% of the roughly 670 donors were used in a later genetic analysis, which treated that subset as a discovery cohort. In addition to the first cohort of 666 subjects, a separate validation cohort of approximately 110 different subjects was used. Donor age, sex, ethnicity and CMV serostatus were compiled together with the repertoire data.

The germline V gene encodes CDR1 SEHNR and CDR2 FQNEAQ (reference sequence). V is trimmed back by 4 bases and J by 8 bases, and the junction contains 5 bases that no gene match accounts for. The cysteine opens and the phenylalanine closes a CDR3 of 14 amino acids. Solely the CDR3 DNA is kept, with 42 bases framed from the first base. Overall study results and their limits: In vitro tests confirmed that a few of the cytomegalovirus-associated TCR beta chains recognize cytomegalovirus antigens. Cytomegalovirus status was reported to be diagnosed by the classifier with high specificity and sensitivity in both the original and validation cohorts. A further reported finding was that TCR beta sequences accurately predicted the HLA-A and HLA-B alleles for most subjects in the first cohort. A total of 150 to 200 TCR beta chains were listed by the study as associated with cytomegalovirus. According to a later analysis, most CMV-associated TCR beta chains appeared to be HLA-restricted, and the HLA associations seemed to be driven largely by CMV exposure. A later analysis reported that several top co-occurrence clusters appeared linked to parvovirus B19, influenza, CMV and Epstein-Barr virus. A later analysis associated roughly 17,000 TCR beta sequences with specific HLA alleles at a false discovery rate of 0.05. Correlated functional status among segregating V segments might be attributable to linkage disequilibrium, but an unknown experimental factor could not be ruled out. The cohort was sequenced for TCR beta chains only, and without alpha or paired-chain data the features that could be detected were limited. When HLA alleles, especially DR and DQ, strongly co-occurred, TCR associations were difficult to assign to individual alleles. The 87-base-pair reads could not distinguish some IMGT-functional V segments, including TRBV6-2 and TRBV6-3, so those segments were excluded. According to a later genetic analysis, donors in an Asian-associated ancestry cluster had fewer N-insertions in productive TCRs than the roughly 700-donor mean. The authors suggested that the approach could potentially be extended to other disease states and immunological phenotypes. In a later genetic analysis, a missense DCLRE1C variant was associated with V-gene and J-gene trimming of TCR beta chains, and the association was replicated in an independent cohort. In a later analysis, HLA-associated TCR beta chains showed more clonal expansion and lower generation probabilities than non-associated chains that were equally common. A cluster of highly shared sequence variants was judged likely to represent a technical artifact of the sequencing pipeline. Over 15 rarely observed V segments, including chromosome 9 orphons, were excluded from the earlier analysis of several hundred of the donors because counts were too low. A later analysis found that TCR association rates varied across HLA loci, with DRB1 alleles showing the most associated TCRs and HLA-C alleles the fewest. HLA typing was unavailable for some donors at each locus, so association tests used only the typed subset. Roughly uniform sequencing depth across donors was assumed in presence/absence analyses, although this assumption may not hold. While some public TCRs were present in many individuals, most TCR sequences turned up only very rarely across donors. In an earlier analysis of around 500 of the donors, most TCR beta V segments appeared in productive rearrangements about 90% or about 30% of the time, broadly matching IMGT annotations. For the cohort, immune exposure information was limited to CMV serostatus.

Concerning this clone itself: Its antigen is not yet known. Base quality data are lacking; no much larger clone is found one base away.

The library was built by means of the immunoSEQ multiplex PCR assay. For the multiplex PCR, a mixture combining 60 forward primers for TCR Vbeta segments and 13 reverse primers for TCR Jbeta segments was used. The CDR3 region of rearranged TCR beta genes was amplified from genomic DNA with a multiplex PCR assay. Amplified TCR beta libraries were sequenced as 87-base-pair reads on the Illumina HiSeq System. On the study's bioinformatics: In a later analysis, approximately 74 million unique TCR beta chains were counted across the roughly 610 repertoires, and about 10 million of these chains were shared by at least two donors. Raw reads were error-corrected and collapsed into unique sequences by a nearest-neighbor algorithm in which closely related sequences were merged to remove PCR and sequencing errors. Alignment of CDR3 sequences to IMGT reference sequences was used to assign V, D and J gene segments. Each retained sequence needed at least a six-nucleotide match to both a V gene segment and a J gene segment. A rearrangement counted as productive if the CDR3 had no stop codons and remained in frame with V and J, and every other rearrangement counted as non-productive. Following IMGT convention, CDR3 was defined as the stretch from the second conserved V-encoded cysteine to the conserved J-encoded phenylalanine. In an earlier analysis of 587 of the donors, sequences lacking an unambiguous match to a single V gene segment were excluded. In an earlier analysis of 587 of the donors, a V segment was called functional when productive rearrangements were above 56.7%, and segregating when the standard deviation between donors exceeded 5%. To diagnose cytomegalovirus status from the catalog of TCR beta chain sequences, a statistical classification framework was built. A later analysis assigned V and J genes by comparing TCR nucleotide sequences with IMGT/GENE-DB human TR gene sequences. The TCRdist pipeline was used in a later analysis to assign CDR3 sequences and most-parsimonious VDJ recombination scenarios. In a later analysis, each TCR beta chain was defined by its CDR3 amino acid sequence together with its V-gene family, and reads without a unique V-gene family were excluded. To address suspected cross-contamination and a sequencing artifact, a later analysis removed roughly 640 highly shared, low-generation-probability nucleotide sequences. In a later analysis, a clonal expansion index was calculated for each public chain from normalized within-repertoire ranks of inferred template counts. In a later analysis, generation probabilities were computed with a VDJ recombination model fitted to out-of-frame rearrangements, and the resulting probabilities were checked against IGoR. In a later analysis, hypergeometric tests were used to score TCR-TCR, TCR-HLA and TCR-CMV co-occurrence, with a repertoire-size bias correction applied to TCR pairs. A later analysis estimated false discovery rates by permuting HLA or CMV assignments 20 times. In a later analysis, co-occurring TCRs were grouped with DBSCAN, and TCRdist sequence similarity was added when clustering was performed within HLA-allele-positive subsets. Repertoires with fewer than 30,000 or more than 120,000 public chains, plus five repertoires with anomalous nucleotide sharing, were excluded from co-occurrence clustering. TCRdb re-hosts the immuneACCESS table, in-frame sequences only. Its copies lack some clones; in the studies checked, an unresolved V gene accounts for under half of them, and the cause for the rest is not known. V and J calls and clone size are given by that table; D and trimming were obtained from the DNA. The sample data list around 150,000 clones, and around 74% of these were observed just once. The ten largest make up around 1.5% of the sample.

In total, roughly 670 healthy bone marrow donors made up the cohort. All cohort members were sampled while nominally healthy, although unrecorded immune exposures were likely present. The donor was CMV seronegative and was included in the group of a few hundred seronegative cohort members. A peripheral blood sample was collected from each donor, and TCR beta sequencing was performed on peripheral blood mononuclear cells. The Qiagen DNeasy Blood Extraction Kit was used to extract genomic DNA from the blood cell samples. The rearranged segments are TRBV7-9 and TRBJ1-4; 9 of the junction bases match TRBD1. The sequence was collected from a man in his late teens or twenties in good health and CMV-seronegative. The sample was PBMCs. The CDR3 loop reads CASSSGTGPEKLFF. The DNA sequence follows: TGTGCCAGCAGCTCCGGGACAGGGCCAGAAAAACTGTTTTTT.